This record concerns one T cell receptor beta chain sequence. Its cognate antigen is unknown. Germline CDR1 is ENHRY and CDR2 is SYGVKD. The CDR3 spans 13 residues. With 4 bases clipped from V and 4 bases from J, the junction kept 4 bases outside the gene matches. The record originates from a study of shared clonotypes between healthy human individuals. Whole-study results and caveats: A few donors had 4% to 5% of their naive CD4 clonotypes in common.

Sequenced by immunoSEQ multiplex PCR; TCRdb stores in-frame clones only, minus some. This table holds under 600,000 clones, about 96% found once. V usage is TRBV10-3 and J usage is TRBJ2-7; 7 bases map to TRBD2. The sequencing sample was made of naive CD4+ T cells sorted from blood. Subset defined: CD45RA+ positively selected. The source is a woman aged 30 to 39 in good health. The CDR3: CAISALAEYEQYF. The CDR3 DNA sequence: TGTGCCATCAGTGCGCTAGCGGAGTACGAGCAGTACTTC.